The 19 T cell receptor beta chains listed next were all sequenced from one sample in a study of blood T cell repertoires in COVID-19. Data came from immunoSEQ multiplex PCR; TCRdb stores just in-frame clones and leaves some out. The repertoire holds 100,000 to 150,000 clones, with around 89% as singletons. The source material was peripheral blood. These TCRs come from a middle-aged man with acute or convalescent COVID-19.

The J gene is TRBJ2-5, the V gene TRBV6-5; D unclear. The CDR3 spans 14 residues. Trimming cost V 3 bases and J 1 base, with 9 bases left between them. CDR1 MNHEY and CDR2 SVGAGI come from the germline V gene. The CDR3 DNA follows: TGTGCCAGCAGTTATAACACAGTCCAAGAGACCCAGTACTTC. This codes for CASSYNTVQETQYF.

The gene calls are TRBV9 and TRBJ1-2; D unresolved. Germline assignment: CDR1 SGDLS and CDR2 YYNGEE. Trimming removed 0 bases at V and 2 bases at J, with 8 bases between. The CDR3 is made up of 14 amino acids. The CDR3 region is CASSVVAENYGYTF. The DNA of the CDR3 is TGTGCCAGCAGCGTAGTGGCGGAAAACTATGGCTACACCTTC.

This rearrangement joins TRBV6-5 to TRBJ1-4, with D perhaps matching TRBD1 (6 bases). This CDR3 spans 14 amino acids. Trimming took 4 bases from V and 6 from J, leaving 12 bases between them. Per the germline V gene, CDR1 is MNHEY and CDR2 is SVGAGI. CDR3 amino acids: CASSSTWTDEKLFF. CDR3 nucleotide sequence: TGTGCCAGCAGTTCCACATGGACAGATGAAAAACTGTTTTTT.

As DNA, the CDR3 is TGTGCTAGTGGTCGGACAGGGGGCTCTCGTCCCGAAAAACTGTTTTTT. It encodes CASGRTGGSRPEKLFF. The chain links TRBV12-5 to TRBJ1-4; 11 nucleotides line up with TRBD1. Losses at the gene ends were 5 bases for V and 8 bases for J; bases not matched to a gene: 10. This CDR3 contains 16 residues. Germline CDR1 reads LGHNT; CDR2 reads FRNRAP.

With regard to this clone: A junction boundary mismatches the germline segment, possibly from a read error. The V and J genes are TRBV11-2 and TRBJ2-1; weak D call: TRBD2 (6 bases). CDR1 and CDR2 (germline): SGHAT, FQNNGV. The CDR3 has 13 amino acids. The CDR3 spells CASSLAKEGGQVF. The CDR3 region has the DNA TGTGCCAGCAGCTTAGCGAAGGAGGGCGGTCAGGTCTTC.

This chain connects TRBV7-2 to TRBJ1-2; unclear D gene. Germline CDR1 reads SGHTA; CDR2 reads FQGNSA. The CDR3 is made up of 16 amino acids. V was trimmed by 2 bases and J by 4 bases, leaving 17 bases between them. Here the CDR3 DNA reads TGTGCCAGCAGCTTATTTAGAGGGTTAATGAGCTATGGCTACACCTTC. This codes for CASSLFRGLMSYGYTF.

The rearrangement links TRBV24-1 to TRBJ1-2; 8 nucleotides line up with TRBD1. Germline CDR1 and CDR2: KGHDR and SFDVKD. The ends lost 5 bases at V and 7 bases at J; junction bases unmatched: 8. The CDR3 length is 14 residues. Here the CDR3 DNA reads TGTGCCACCAGTGGTCTGGGACAGGAGACTGGCTACACCTTC. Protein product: CATSGLGQETGYTF.

DNA for the CDR3: TGTGCCATCAAGGGGGACCTCCGCTCCTACAATGAGCAGTTCTTC. This sequence encodes CAIKGDLRSYNEQFF. The rearrangement links TRBV10-3 to TRBJ2-1, with a possible D match to TRBD1 (6 bases). The V gene lost 7 bases and the J gene lost 0 bases, with 13 bases spanning the gap. CDR1 ENHRY and CDR2 SYGVKD come from the germline V gene. This CDR3 is 15 amino acids long.

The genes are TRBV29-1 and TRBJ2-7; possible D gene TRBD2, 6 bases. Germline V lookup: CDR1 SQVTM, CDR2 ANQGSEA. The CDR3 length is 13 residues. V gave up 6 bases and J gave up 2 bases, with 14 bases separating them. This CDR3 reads CSVGGALAYEQYF. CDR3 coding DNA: TGCAGCGTCGGCGGGGCACTAGCCTACGAGCAGTACTTC.

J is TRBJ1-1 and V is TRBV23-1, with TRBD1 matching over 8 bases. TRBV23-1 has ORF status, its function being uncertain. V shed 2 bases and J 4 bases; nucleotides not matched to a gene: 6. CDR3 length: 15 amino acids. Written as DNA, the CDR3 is TGCGCCAGCAGTCAACCCAGCGGACAGGGCACTGAAGCTTTCTTT. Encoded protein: CASSQPSGQGTEAFF.

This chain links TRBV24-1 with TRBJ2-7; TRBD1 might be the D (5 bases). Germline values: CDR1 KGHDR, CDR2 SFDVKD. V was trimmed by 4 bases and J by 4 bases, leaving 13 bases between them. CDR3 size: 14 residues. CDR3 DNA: TGTGCCACCAGTGAACCCGGACATTTTTACGAGCAGTACTTC. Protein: CATSEPGHFYEQYF.

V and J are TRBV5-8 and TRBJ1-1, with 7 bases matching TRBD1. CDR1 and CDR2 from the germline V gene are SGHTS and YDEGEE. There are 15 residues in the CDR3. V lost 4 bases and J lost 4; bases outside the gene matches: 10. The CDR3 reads CASSKTTGLGTEAFF. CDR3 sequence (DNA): TGTGCCAGCAGCAAAACGACAGGGTTAGGCACTGAAGCTTTCTTT.

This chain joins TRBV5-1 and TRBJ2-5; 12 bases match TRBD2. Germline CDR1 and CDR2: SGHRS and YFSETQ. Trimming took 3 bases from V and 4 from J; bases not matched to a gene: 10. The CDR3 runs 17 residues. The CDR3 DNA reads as TGCGCCAGCAGCTACGGACTAGCGGGAATGCTGCCAGAGACCCAGTACTTC. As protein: CASSYGLAGMLPETQYF.

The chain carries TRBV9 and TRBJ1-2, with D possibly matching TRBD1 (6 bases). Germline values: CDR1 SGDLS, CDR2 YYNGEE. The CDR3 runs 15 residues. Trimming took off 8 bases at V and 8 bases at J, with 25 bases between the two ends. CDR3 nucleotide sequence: TGTGCCAGTAGGTCAACAGGGATCCTCGTCGGCGGCTACACCTTC. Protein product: CASRSTGILVGGYTF.

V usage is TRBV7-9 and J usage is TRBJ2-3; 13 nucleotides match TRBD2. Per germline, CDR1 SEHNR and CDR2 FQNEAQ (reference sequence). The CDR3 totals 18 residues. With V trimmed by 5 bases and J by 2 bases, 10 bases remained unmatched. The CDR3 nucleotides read TGTGCCAGCAGCACAGACCCGGGACTAGCGGGATTCACAGATACGCAGTATTTT. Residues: CASSTDPGLAGFTDTQYF.

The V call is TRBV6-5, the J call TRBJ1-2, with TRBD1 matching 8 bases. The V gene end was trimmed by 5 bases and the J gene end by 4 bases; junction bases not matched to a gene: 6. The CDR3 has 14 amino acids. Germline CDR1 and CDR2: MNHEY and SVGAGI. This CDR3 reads CASSPGTGTYGYTF. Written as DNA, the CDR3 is TGTGCCAGCAGTCCCGGGACAGGAACCTATGGCTACACCTTC.

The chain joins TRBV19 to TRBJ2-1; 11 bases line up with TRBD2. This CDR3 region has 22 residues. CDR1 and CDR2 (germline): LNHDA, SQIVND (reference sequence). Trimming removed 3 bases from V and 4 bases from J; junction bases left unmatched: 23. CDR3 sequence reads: CASSMRGRTKGLLAGVYNEQFF. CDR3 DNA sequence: TGTGCCAGTAGTATGCGGGGCAGAACTAAAGGGTTACTAGCGGGAGTTTACAATGAGCAGTTCTTC.

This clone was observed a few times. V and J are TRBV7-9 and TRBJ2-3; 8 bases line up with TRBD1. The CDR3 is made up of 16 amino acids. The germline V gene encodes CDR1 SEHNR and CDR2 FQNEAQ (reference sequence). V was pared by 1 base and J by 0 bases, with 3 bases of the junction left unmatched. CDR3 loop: CASSLVRTGSTDTQYF. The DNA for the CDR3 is TGTGCCAGCAGCTTAGTTCGGACAGGGAGCACAGATACGCAGTATTTT.

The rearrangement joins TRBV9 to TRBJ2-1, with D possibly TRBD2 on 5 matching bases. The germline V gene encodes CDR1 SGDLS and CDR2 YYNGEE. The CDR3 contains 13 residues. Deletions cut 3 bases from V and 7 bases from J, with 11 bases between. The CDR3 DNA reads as TGTGCCAGCAGCGGGACCCGGGGAAATGAGCAGTTCTTC. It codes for CASSGTRGNEQFF.